This is a list of T cell receptor beta chains from one sample in a study of CD8+ T cells in alopecia areata. The protocol was immunoSEQ multiplex PCR, while the TCRdb copy is restricted to in-frame clones and leaves out a portion. The sample lists about 180,000 clones; approximately 52% were seen once. The sample consisted of CD4+ T cells sorted from blood, taken between weeks 55 and 70, from a patient treated with tofacitinib. These receptors were obtained from a human donor with alopecia areata. Each CDR3 is given with its conserved first and last residue. D genes are given only for firm matches. Clone size is shown for a subset of rows, as once, few, many or a class of expanded clone.

NA,TRBV7-2,TRBJ2-5,NA,CASSLELVSETQYF,TGTGCCAGCAGCTTAGAGTTGGTTTCGGAGACCCAGTACTTC
NA,TRBV14,TRBJ1-2,NA,CASSQGGGYTF,TGTGCCAGCAGCCAAGGAGGAGGCTACACCTTC
TRBD1,TRBV5-5,TRBJ1-6,NA,CASSSRGEWSPLHF,TGTGCCAGCAGTTCCAGGGGGGAGTGGTCACCCCTCCACTTT
NA,TRBV2,TRBJ1-5,NA,CASSGGRGNQPQHF,TGTGCCAGCAGTGGGGGTAGGGGTAATCAGCCCCAGCATTTT
NA,TRBV4-2,TRBJ2-7,few,CASSRTVTYEQYF,TGTGCCAGCAGTAGGACAGTCACCTACGAGCAGTACTTC
NA,TRBV5-1,TRBJ2-5,once,CASSFDRRETQYF,TGCGCCAGCAGCTTCGACAGGAGAGAGACCCAGTACTTC
TRBD1,TRBV29-1,TRBJ1-1,NA,CAGLLGTGGTEAFF,TGCGCAGGATTATTAGGGACAGGGGGCACTGAAGCTTTCTTT
NA,TRBV2,TRBJ2-5,few,CATSSGRKETQYF,TGTGCCACCTCTTCGGGGAGAAAAGAGACCCAGTACTTC
NA,TRBV7-9,TRBJ1-1,NA,CASSHPRQNTEAFF,TGTGCCAGCAGCCATCCCCGACAGAACACTGAAGCTTTCTTT
NA,TRBV29-1,TRBJ1-1,NA,CSVGGLGNTEAFF,TGCAGCGTAGGGGGACTGGGGAACACTGAAGCTTTCTTT
TRBD1,TRBV5-6,TRBJ2-6,NA,CASSLTGTAYSGANVLTF,TGTGCCAGCAGCTTAACCGGGACAGCTTACTCTGGGGCCAACGTCCTGACTTTC
NA,TRBV30,TRBJ1-2,NA,CAWSVTGVNYGYTF,TGTGCCTGGAGTGTGACAGGCGTCAACTATGGCTACACCTTC
NA,TRBV30,TRBJ1-5,NA,CAWSIMGLGQPQHF,TGTGCCTGGAGTATCATGGGGCTCGGTCAGCCCCAGCATTTT
TRBD2,TRBV7-9,TRBJ2-1,NA,CASSSIKRGKWNEQFF,TGTGCCAGCAGCTCAATAAAGCGGGGGAAATGGAATGAGCAGTTCTTC
NA,TRBV4-1,TRBJ2-5,NA,CASSQEFRGTQYF,TGCGCCAGCAGCCAAGAATTCCGGGGGACCCAGTACTTC
TRBD1,TRBV30,TRBJ1-1,NA,CAWRGQAMSTEAFF,TGTGCCTGGAGAGGACAGGCCATGAGCACTGAAGCTTTCTTT
TRBD1,TRBV5-1,TRBJ1-2,few,CASSYNRGNYGYTF,TGCGCCAGCAGCTACAACAGGGGGAACTATGGCTACACCTTC
NA,TRBV13,TRBJ1-6,few,CASSLGAREVSPLHF,TGTGCCAGCAGCTTAGGCGCCAGGGAGGTTTCACCCCTCCACTTT
TRBD2,TRBV7-6,TRBJ2-3,NA,CASSLEPSGGAHTQYF,TGTGCCAGCAGCTTAGAGCCTAGCGGGGGGGCCCATACGCAGTATTTT
TRBD1,TRBV19,TRBJ1-2,few,CASKGTGLGDYGYTF,TGTGCCAGTAAGGGGACAGGGTTGGGGGACTATGGCTACACCTTC
NA,TRBV5-1,TRBJ1-1,NA,CASSANQQRMNTEAFF,TGCGCCAGCAGCGCTAACCAACAGAGGATGAACACTGAAGCTTTCTTT
NA,TRBV2,TRBJ1-6,few,CASAAGNNSPLHF,TGTGCCAGCGCCGCCGGTAATAATTCACCCCTCCACTTT
TRBD1,TRBV2,TRBJ1-5,NA,CASRGTGNQPQHF,TGTGCCAGCAGGGGGACAGGCAATCAGCCCCAGCATTTT
NA,TRBV25-1,TRBJ1-6,few,CASSESPGGGSPLHF,TGTGCCAGCAGTGAATCTCCCGGGGGGGGTTCACCCCTCCACTTT
TRBD1,TRBV25-1,TRBJ2-5,NA,CASSARQGPQETQYF,TGTGCCAGCAGTGCAAGACAGGGTCCTCAAGAGACCCAGTACTTC
NA,TRBV7-9,TRBJ1-2,NA,CASSPGRNYGYTF,TGTGCCAGCAGCCCTGGACGGAACTATGGCTACACCTTC
NA,TRBV27,TRBJ2-7,many,CASSPTRNRDSYEQYF,TGTGCCAGCAGCCCGACAAGAAACAGGGATTCCTACGAGCAGTACTTC
NA,TRBV29-1,TRBJ2-1,NA,CSVDGQGAHNEQFF,TGCAGCGTTGATGGGCAGGGTGCCCACAATGAGCAGTTCTTC
NA,TRBV6-6,TRBJ2-3,few,CASSSSTATDTQYF,TGTGCCAGCAGTTCCTCGACAGCAACAGATACGCAGTATTTT
NA,TRBV2,TRBJ1-2,NA,CASNPPKVLTGYTF,TGTGCCAGCAACCCCCCTAAAGTCCTTACGGGCTACACCTTC
TRBD2,TRBV7-9,TRBJ2-5,NA,CASSSLTGGGAIYQETQYF,TGTGCCAGCAGCTCCTTGACTGGCGGGGGTGCCATTTACCAAGAGACCCAGTACTTC
NA,TRBV10-3,TRBJ2-5,few,CAISDRREGETQYF,TGTGCCATCAGTGATAGAAGAGAGGGGGAGACCCAGTACTTC
TRBD2,TRBV19,TRBJ2-1,few,CASSRGGSSYNEQFF,TGTGCCAGTAGCCGCGGGGGTTCCTCCTACAATGAGCAGTTCTTC
NA,TRBV18,TRBJ2-3,NA,CASSPPGPTDTQYF,TGTGCCAGCTCACCCCCTGGACCCACAGATACGCAGTATTTT
NA,TRBV5-1,TRBJ2-1,few,CASSLRLRDEQFF,TGCGCCAGCAGCTTGCGTTTACGGGATGAGCAGTTCTTC
NA,TRBV4-1,TRBJ1-2,few,CASSQESVAAGYGYTF,TGCGCCAGCAGCCAAGAATCCGTGGCGGCAGGCTATGGCTACACCTTC
NA,TRBV9,TRBJ2-5,NA,CASSQTQETQYF,TGTGCCAGCAGCCAAACCCAAGAGACCCAGTACTTC
NA,TRBV29-1,TRBJ2-4,few,CSVGGGGSKNIQYF,TGCAGCGTGGGGGGAGGAGGGTCCAAAAACATTCAGTACTTC
TRBD2,TRBV5-4,TRBJ2-1,many,CASSLTSGGAGSYNEQFF,TGTGCCAGCAGCTTGACTAGCGGGGGGGCCGGAAGCTACAATGAGCAGTTCTTC
TRBD1,TRBV28,TRBJ1-4,few,CASSTSRQGREKLFF,TGTGCCAGCAGTACAAGCCGACAGGGACGCGAAAAACTGTTTTTT
NA,TRBV7-9,TRBJ1-1,NA,CASSSGVDRLNTEAFF,TGTGCCAGCAGCTCCGGGGTCGACAGACTGAACACTGAAGCTTTCTTT
TRBD2,TRBV5-4,TRBJ2-1,once,CASRYGTSGYNEQFF,TGTGCCAGCAGATACGGGACTAGCGGATACAATGAGCAGTTCTTC
TRBD1,TRBV5-1,TRBJ1-1,NA,CASSFDRGRINTEAFF,TGCGCCAGCAGCTTCGACAGGGGGCGGATTAACACTGAAGCTTTCTTT
NA,TRBV7-9,TRBJ1-1,NA,CASSLPMDSLGNTEAFF,TGTGCCAGCAGCTTACCCATGGATTCGCTGGGGAACACTGAAGCTTTCTTT
NA,TRBV29-1,TRBJ1-5,NA,CSVSRGSNQPQHF,TGCAGCGTTAGCAGGGGAAGCAATCAGCCCCAGCATTTT
NA,TRBV27,TRBJ1-1,NA,CASSTQGEAFF,TGTGCCAGCAGCACCCAAGGTGAAGCTTTCTTT
NA,TRBV27,TRBJ1-2,NA,CASALGGALSYGYTF,TGTGCCAGCGCCCTTGGGGGGGCCCTATCCTATGGCTACACCTTC
TRBD2,TRBV29-1,TRBJ2-3,few,CSARGLERGSTDTQYF,TGCAGCGCCCGTGGTTTGGAGCGGGGCAGCACAGATACGCAGTATTTT
TRBD1,TRBV19,TRBJ1-6,many,CASSEGRGLNSPLHF,TGTGCCAGCAGTGAGGGCAGGGGGCTAAATTCACCCCTCCACTTT
NA,TRBV5-1,TRBJ1-1,NA,CASSLYQGPTSEAFF,TGCGCCAGCAGCTTGTATCAGGGGCCGACTTCTGAAGCTTTCTTT
NA,TRBV9,TRBJ1-2,NA,CASSVAFVEGRYTF,TGTGCCAGCAGCGTAGCATTTGTGGAGGGCCGCTACACCTTC
TRBD2,TRBV23-1,TRBJ2-3,NA,CASSQSELAGGRADTQYF,TGCGCCAGCAGTCAATCAGAACTAGCGGGGGGGCGGGCAGATACGCAGTATTTT
NA,TRBV10-3,TRBJ2-1,NA,CAVAGTRRDNEQFF,TGTGCCGTCGCCGGGACAAGGAGGGACAATGAGCAGTTCTTC
TRBD1,TRBV29-1,TRBJ2-3,NA,CSVGKGTGGVNTQYF,TGCAGCGTTGGGAAGGGCACAGGGGGCGTAAATACGCAGTATTTT